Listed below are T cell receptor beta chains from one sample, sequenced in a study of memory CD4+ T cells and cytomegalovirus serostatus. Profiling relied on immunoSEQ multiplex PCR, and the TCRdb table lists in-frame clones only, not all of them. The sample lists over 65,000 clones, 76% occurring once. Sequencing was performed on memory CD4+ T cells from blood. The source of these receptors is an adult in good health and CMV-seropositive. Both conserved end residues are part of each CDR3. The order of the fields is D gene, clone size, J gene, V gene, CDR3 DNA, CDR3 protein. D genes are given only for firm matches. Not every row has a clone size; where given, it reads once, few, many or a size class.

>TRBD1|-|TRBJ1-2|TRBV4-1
TGCGCCAGCAGCCAGATTCAGGGGGCGGGCGGCTACACCTTC
CASSQIQGAGGYTF
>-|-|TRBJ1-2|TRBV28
TGTGCCAGCAGTTTCCCCGGTTTACAGGGCTACACCTTC
CASSFPGLQGYTF
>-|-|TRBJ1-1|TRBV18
TGTGCCAGCTCACCACCGGGCAGGGCCCTGAACACTGAAGCTTTCTTT
CASSPPGRALNTEAFF
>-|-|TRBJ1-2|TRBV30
TGTGCCTGGAGTCTCCGGGGCTATTATGGCTACACCTTC
CAWSLRGYYGYTF
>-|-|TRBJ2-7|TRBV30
TGTGCCTGGACTCCAAAGGTGGGCGAGCAGTACTTC
CAWTPKVGEQYF
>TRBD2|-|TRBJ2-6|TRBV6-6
TGTGCCACGACTAGCGGGGGACAGATGGGGGCCAACGTCCTGACTTTC
CATTSGGQMGANVLTF
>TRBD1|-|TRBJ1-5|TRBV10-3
TGTGCCATCAGTGAGCGGTTAGGTGGAACAGGGGAGTACAATCAGCCCCAGCATTTT
CAISERLGGTGEYNQPQHF
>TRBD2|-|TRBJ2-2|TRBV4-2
TGTGCCAGCAGCCATTTAGCGGGGGGGCCCGGCGGGGAGCTGTTTTTT
CASSHLAGGPGGELFF
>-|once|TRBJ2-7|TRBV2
TGTGCCAGCAGCGGGGCTCGCGAGCAGTACTTC
CASSGAREQYF
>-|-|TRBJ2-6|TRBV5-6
TGTGCCAGCAGCTTGGATGGAGACAGTTACTCTGGGGCCAACGTCCTGACTTTC
CASSLDGDSYSGANVLTF
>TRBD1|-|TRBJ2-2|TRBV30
TGTGCCTGGAGTGTACCCTACAGGGGGCACTTTTATACCGGGGAGCTGTTTTTT
CAWSVPYRGHFYTGELFF
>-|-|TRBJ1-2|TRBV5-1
TGCGCCAGTGGGATAGACAGCAACTATGGCTACACCTTC
CASGIDSNYGYTF
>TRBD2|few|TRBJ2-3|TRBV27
TGTGCCAGCAGTTGCAACGGGACTAGCGGGGTTGGGACAGATACGCAGTATTTT
CASSCNGTSGVGTDTQYF
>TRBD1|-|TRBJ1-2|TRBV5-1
TGCGCCAGCAGCCCGGGACAGTCCGATGGCTACACCTTC
CASSPGQSDGYTF
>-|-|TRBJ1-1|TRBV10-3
TGTGCCATCCGGGAGCGAAGCGAAGGCACTGAAGCTTTCTTT
CAIRERSEGTEAFF
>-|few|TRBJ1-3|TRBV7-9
TGTGCCAGCAGCTCACAGGGCGACTCTGGAAACACCATATATTTT
CASSSQGDSGNTIYF
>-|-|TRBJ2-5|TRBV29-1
TGCAGCGTGATGACTAACCAAGAGACCCAGTACTTC
CSVMTNQETQYF
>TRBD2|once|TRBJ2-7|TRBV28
TGTGCCACTACGACTAGCGGGAGCTACGAGCAGTACTTC
CATTTSGSYEQYF
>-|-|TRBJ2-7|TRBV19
TGTGCCACATCGCGATGGGGGGAGAATTACGAGCAGTACTTC
CATSRWGENYEQYF
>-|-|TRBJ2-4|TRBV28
TGTGCCAGCAGTTTAAGTGGGGTCCGTCTCCTAGCCAAAAACATTCAGTACTTC
CASSLSGVRLLAKNIQYF
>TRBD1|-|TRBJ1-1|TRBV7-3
TGTGCCAGCAGGTCAACAGGGGCTCCGGACACTGAAGCTTTCTTT
CASRSTGAPDTEAFF
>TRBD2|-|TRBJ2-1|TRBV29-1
TGCAGCGCCAGACTAGCGGGAGGGTACAATGAGCAGTTCTTC
CSARLAGGYNEQFF
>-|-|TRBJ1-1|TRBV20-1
TGCAGTGCTAGTCCTGGGAATGGGGCTTTCTTT
CSASPGNGAFF
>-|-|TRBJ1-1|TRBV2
TGTGCCAGCAGCTTAGAGGCCTTTGGCACTGAAGCTTTCTTT
CASSLEAFGTEAFF